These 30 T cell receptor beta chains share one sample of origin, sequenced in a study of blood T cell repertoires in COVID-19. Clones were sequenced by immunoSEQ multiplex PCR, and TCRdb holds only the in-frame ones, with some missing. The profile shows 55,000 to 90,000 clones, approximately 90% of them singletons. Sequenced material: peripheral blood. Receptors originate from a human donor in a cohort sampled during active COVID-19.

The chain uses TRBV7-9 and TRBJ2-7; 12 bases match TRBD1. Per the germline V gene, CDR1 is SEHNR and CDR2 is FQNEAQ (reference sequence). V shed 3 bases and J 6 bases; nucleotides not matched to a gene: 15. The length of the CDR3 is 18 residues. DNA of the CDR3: TGTGCCAGCAGCTTCCATTCGGGACAGGGGGCGGGTTTGGGCGAGCAGTACTTC. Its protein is CASSFHSGQGAGLGEQYF.

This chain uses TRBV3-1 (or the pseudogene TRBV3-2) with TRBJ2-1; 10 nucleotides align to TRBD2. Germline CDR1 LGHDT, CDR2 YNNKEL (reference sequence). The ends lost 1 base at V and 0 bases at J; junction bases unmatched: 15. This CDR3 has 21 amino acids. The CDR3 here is CASSQGPSASGRWNSYNEQFF. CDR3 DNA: TGTGCCAGCAGCCAAGGTCCCTCAGCTAGCGGGAGATGGAACTCCTACAATGAGCAGTTCTTC.

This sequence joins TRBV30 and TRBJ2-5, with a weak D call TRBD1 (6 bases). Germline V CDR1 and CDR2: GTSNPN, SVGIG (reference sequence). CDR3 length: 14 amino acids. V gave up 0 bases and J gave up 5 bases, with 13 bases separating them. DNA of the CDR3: TGTGCCTGGAGTGTACGAAGGGGGATGGAGACCCAGTACTTC. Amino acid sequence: CAWSVRRGMETQYF.

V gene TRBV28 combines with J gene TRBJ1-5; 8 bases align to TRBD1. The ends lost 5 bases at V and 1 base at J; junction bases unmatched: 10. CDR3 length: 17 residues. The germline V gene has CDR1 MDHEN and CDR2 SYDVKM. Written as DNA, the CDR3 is TGTGCCAGCAGTCCCCTTCTTCAGGGGGCGAGCAATCAGCCCCAGCATTTT. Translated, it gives CASSPLLQGASNQPQHF.

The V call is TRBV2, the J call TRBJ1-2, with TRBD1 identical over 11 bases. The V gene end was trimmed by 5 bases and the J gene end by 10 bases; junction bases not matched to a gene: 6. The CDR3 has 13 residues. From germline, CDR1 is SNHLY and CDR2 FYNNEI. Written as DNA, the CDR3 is TGTGCCAGCAGTCCCCGGGACAGGGGGGACTACACCTTC. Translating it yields CASSPRDRGDYTF. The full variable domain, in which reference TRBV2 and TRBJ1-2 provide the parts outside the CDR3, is EPEVTQTPSHQVTQMGQEVILRCVPISNHLYFYWYRQILGQKVEFLVSFYNNEISEKSEIFDDQFSVERPDGSNFTLKIRSTKLEDSAMYFCASSPRDRGDYTFGSGTRLTVV.

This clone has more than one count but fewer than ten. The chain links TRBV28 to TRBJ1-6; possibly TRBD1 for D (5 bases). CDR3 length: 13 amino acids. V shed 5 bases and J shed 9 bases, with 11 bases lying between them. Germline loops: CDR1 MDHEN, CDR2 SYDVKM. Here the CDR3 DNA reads TGTGCCAGCAGTCAAAAGGGGATTTCACCCCTCCACTTT. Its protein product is CASSQKGISPLHF.

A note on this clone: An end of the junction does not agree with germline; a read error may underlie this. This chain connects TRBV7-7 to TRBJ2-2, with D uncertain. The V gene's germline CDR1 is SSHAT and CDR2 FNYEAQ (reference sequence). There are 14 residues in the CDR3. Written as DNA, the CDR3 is TGTGCTAGCAGCTTAGGCCCCAGTACCGGGGAGCTGTTTTTT. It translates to CASSLGPSTGELFF. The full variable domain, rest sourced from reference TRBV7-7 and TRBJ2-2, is GAGVSQSPRYKVTKRGQDVTLRCDPISSHATLYWYQQALGQGPEFLTYFNYEAQPDKSGLPSDRFSAERPEGSISTLTIQRTEQRDSAMYRCASSLGPSTGELFFGEGSRLTVL.

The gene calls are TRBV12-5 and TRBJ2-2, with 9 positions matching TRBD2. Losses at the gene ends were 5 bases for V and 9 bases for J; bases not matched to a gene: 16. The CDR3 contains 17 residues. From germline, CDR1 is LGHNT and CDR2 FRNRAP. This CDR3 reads CASGPSLGTSSHRELFF. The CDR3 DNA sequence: TGTGCTAGTGGTCCCTCACTCGGGACTAGCAGCCACCGGGAGCTGTTTTTT.

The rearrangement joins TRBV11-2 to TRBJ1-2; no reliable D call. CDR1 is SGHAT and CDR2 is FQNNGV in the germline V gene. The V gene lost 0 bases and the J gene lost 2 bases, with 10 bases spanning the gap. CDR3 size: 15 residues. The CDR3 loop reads CASSLDGALNYGYTF. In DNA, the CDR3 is TGTGCCAGCAGCTTAGACGGAGCGTTAAACTATGGCTACACCTTC.

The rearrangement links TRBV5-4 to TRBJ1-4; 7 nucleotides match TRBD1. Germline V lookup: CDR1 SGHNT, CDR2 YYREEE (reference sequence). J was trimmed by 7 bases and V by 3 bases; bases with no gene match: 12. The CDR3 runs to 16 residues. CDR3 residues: CASSSRGGQGGEKLFF. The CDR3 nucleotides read TGTGCCAGCAGCTCCCGAGGAGGGCAGGGGGGTGAAAAACTGTTTTTT.

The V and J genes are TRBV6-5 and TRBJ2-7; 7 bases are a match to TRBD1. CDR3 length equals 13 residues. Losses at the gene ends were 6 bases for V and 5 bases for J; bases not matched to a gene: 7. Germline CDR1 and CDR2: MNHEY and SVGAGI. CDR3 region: CASRPTGVDEQYV. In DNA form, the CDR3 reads TGTGCCAGCAGACCCACAGGGGTCGACGAGCAGTACGTC.

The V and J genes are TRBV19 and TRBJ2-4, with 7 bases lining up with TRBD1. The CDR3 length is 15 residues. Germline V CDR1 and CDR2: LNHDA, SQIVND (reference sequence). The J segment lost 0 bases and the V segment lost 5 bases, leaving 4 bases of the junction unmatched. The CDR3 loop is CASSVQGIAKNIQYF. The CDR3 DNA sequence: TGTGCCAGTAGTGTACAGGGGATAGCCAAAAACATTCAGTACTTC.

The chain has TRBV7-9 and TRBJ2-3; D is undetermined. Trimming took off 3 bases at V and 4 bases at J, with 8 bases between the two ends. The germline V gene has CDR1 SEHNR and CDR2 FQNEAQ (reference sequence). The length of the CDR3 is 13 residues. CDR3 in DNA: TGTGCCAGCAGCTTTATCCGGGCAGATACGCAGTATTTT. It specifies CASSFIRADTQYF. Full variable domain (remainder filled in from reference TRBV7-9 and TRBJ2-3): DTGVSQNPRHKITKRGQNVTFRCDPISEHNRLYWYRQTLGQGPEFLTYFQNEAQLEKSRLLSDRFSAERPKGSFSTLEIQRTEQGDSAMYLCASSFIRADTQYFGPGTRLTVL.

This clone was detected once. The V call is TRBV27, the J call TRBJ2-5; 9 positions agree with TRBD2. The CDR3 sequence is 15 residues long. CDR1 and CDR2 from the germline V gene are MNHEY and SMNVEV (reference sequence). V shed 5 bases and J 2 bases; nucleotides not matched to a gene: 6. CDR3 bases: TGTGCCAGCAGTCTTAGCGGGAGACCTCAAGAGACCCAGTACTTC. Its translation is CASSLSGRPQETQYF.

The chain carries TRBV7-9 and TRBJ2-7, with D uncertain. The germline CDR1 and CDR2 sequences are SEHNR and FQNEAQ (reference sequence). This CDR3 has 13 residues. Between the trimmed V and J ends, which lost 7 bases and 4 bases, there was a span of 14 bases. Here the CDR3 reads CASTGQVGYEQYF. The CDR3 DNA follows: TGTGCCAGCACCGGGCAGGTTGGATACGAGCAGTACTTC. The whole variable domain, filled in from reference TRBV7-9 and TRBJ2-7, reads DTGVSQNPRHKITKRGQNVTFRCDPISEHNRLYWYRQTLGQGPEFLTYFQNEAQLEKSRLLSDRFSAERPKGSFSTLEIQRTEQGDSAMYLCASTGQVGYEQYFGPGTRLTVT.

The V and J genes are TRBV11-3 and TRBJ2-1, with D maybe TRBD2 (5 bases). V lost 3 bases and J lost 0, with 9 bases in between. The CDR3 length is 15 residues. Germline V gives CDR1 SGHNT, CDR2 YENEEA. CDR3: CASSLSRGSYNEQFF. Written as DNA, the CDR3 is TGTGCCAGCAGCTTGAGCCGGGGCTCCTACAATGAGCAGTTCTTC.

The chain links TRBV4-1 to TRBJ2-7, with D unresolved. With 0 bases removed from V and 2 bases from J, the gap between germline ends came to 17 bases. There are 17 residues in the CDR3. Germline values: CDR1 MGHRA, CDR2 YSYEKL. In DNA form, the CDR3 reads TGCGCCAGCAGCCAAGATACCCTGCGTGTTGCGGCCTACGAGCAGTACTTC. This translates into CASSQDTLRVAAYEQYF.

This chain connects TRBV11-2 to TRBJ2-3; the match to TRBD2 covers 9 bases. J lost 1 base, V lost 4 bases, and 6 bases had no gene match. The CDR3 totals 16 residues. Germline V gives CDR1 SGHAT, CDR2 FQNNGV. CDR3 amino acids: CASSSGLAFRTDTQYF. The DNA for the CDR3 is TGTGCCAGCAGCTCCGGACTAGCGTTTCGCACAGATACGCAGTATTTT.

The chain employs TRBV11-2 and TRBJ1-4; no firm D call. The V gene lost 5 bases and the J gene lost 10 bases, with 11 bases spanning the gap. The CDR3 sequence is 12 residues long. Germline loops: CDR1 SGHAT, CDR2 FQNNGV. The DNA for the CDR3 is TGTGCCAGCAGCCGTGGAGAAGGAAAACTGTTTTTT. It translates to CASSRGEGKLFF.

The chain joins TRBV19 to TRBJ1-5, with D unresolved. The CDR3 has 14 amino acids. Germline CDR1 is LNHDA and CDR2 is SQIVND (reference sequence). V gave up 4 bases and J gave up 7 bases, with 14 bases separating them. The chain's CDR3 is CASSTPRYGQPQHF. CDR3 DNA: TGTGCCAGTAGTACCCCGCGCTACGGGCAGCCCCAGCATTTT.

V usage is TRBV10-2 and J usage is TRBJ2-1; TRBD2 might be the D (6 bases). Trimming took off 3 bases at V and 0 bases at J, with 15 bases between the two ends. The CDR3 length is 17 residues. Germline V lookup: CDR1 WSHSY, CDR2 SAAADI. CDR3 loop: CASSDGSGQSSYNEQFF. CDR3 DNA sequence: TGCGCCAGCAGTGATGGAAGCGGGCAAAGCTCCTACAATGAGCAGTTCTTC.

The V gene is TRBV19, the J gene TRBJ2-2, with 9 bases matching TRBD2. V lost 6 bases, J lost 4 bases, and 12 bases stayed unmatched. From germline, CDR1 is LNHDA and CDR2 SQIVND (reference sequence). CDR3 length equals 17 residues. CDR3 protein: CASRQLGGLAITGELFF. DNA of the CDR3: TGTGCCAGTAGGCAGCTAGGGGGACTAGCTATCACCGGGGAGCTGTTTTTT.

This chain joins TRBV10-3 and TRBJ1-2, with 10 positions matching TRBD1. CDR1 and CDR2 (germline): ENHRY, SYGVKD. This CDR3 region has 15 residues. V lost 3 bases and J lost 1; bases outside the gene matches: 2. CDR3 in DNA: TGTGCCATCAGTGATCGGGACAGGGGTAACTATGGCTACACCTTC. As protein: CAISDRDRGNYGYTF.

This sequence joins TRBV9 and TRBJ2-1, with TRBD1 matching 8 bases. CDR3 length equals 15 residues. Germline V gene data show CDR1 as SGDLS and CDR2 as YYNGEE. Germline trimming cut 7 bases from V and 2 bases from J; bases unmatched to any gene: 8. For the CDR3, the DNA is TGTGCCAGCTCAGGGGGCCCTTCGGCCTACAATGAGCAGTTCTTC. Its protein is CASSGGPSAYNEQFF.

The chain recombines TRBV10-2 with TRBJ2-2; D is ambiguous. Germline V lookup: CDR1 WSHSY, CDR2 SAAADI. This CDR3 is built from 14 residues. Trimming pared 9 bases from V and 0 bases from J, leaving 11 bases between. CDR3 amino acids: CASLPGPNTGELFF. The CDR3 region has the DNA TGCGCCAGTCTTCCGGGTCCGAACACCGGGGAGCTGTTTTTT.

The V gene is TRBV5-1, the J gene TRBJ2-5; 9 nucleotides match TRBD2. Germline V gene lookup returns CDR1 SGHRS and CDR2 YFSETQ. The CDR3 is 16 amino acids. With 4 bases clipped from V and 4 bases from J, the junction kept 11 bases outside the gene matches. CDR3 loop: CASSPLLAGEVETQYF. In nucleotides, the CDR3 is TGCGCCAGCAGCCCCCTTTTAGCGGGAGAGGTAGAGACCCAGTACTTC.

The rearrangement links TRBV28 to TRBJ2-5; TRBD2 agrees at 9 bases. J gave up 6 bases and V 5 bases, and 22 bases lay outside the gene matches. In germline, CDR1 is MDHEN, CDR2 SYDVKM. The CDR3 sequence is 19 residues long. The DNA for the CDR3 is TGTGCCAGCAGTCCTCTCGGGAACACTGGTGCGGGAGGGCCGAAGACCCAGTACTTC. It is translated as CASSPLGNTGAGGPKTQYF.

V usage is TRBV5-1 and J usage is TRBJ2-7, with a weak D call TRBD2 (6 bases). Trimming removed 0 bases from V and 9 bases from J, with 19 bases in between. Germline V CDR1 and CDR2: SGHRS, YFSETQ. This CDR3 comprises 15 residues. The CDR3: CASSLGPSSAGVQYF. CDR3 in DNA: TGCGCCAGCAGCTTGGGACCATCTTCAGCGGGTGTGCAGTACTTC.

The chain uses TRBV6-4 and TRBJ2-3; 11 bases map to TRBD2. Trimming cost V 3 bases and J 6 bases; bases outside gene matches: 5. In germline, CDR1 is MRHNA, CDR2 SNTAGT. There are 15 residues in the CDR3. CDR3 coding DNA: TGTGCCAGCAGTGAACTAGCGGGAGCGGGGGATACGCAGTATTTT. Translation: CASSELAGAGDTQYF.

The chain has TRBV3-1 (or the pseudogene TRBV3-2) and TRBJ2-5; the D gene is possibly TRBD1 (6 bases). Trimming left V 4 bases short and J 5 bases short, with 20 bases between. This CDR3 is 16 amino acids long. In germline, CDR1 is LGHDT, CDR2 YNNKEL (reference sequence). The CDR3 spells CASSRYRDPGGETQYF. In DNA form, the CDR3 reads TGTGCCAGCAGCCGATACAGGGACCCAGGCGGGGAGACCCAGTACTTC.